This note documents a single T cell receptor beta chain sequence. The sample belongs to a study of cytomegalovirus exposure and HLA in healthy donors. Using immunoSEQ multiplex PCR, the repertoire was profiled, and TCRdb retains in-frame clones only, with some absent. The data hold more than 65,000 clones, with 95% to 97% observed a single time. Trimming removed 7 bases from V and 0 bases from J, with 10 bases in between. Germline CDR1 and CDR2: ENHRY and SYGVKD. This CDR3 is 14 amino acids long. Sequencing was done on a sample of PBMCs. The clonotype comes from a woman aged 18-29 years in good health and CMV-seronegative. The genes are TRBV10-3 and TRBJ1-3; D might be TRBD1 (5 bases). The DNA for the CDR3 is TGTGCCATCACCCAGGACAACTCTGGAAACACCATATATTTT. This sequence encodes CAITQDNSGNTIYF.